A single sample gave rise to the 24 T cell receptor beta chains below, sequenced in a study of shared clonotypes between healthy human individuals. Repertoires were generated with immunoSEQ multiplex PCR, while TCRdb's copy carries only in-frame clones and drops some. The top ten clones hold more than 20% of a sample with 550,000 to 750,000 clones, about 91% of them seen once. The naive CD8 subset, CD45RO-negative cells positively selected for CCR7, excluded terminally differentiated effector memory CD45RA+ cells. The source material was naive CD8+ T cells sorted from blood. The receptors come from a man aged 30 to 39 in good health.

V is TRBV11-2 and J is TRBJ2-3; 9 bases match TRBD2. This CDR3 contains 15 residues. Germline V gene sequence: CDR1 SGHAT, CDR2 FQNNGV. V was clipped by 5 bases and J by 2 bases; unmatched bases: 5. For the CDR3, the DNA is TGTGCCAGCAGCACTCGCGGGAGGGCCACAGATACGCAGTATTTT. Protein product: CASSTRGRATDTQYF.

The V call is TRBV4-1, the J call TRBJ2-7, with D perhaps TRBD1 (6 bases). The CDR3 consists of 14 residues. V dropped 1 base and J dropped 5 bases, with 12 bases sitting between them. CDR1 is MGHRA, CDR2 YSYEKL, per germline. The CDR3 nucleotides read TGCGCCAGCAGCCAAGCTACAGGGTTTAACGAGCAGTACTTC. Encoded protein: CASSQATGFNEQYF.

This sequence joins TRBV28 and TRBJ2-7; TRBD2 aligns across 13 bases. Unmatched junction bases numbered 12, after V lost 6 bases and J lost 4 bases. The germline V gene encodes CDR1 MDHEN and CDR2 SYDVKM. This CDR3 has 17 residues. CDR3: CASSRRLAGGVKYEQYF. In DNA form, the CDR3 reads TGTGCCAGCAGCCGGAGACTAGCGGGAGGAGTTAAGTACGAGCAGTACTTC.

DNA of the CDR3: TGTGCCAGCAGTGAAGAGGCCAGGGTATGGACCGGGGAGCTGTTTTTT. This encodes CASSEEARVWTGELFF. V gene TRBV6-1 combines with J gene TRBJ2-2; a possible D gene is TRBD1 (5 bases). V gave up 1 base and J gave up 5 bases, with 14 bases separating them. There are 16 residues in the CDR3. Germline assignment: CDR1 MNHNS and CDR2 SASEGT.

As to this clone: Other DNA sequences in the sample encode the same CDR3. CDR3 loop: CSVMNTEAFF. DNA of the CDR3: TGCAGCGTCATGAACACTGAAGCTTTCTTT. This chain links TRBV29-1 with TRBJ1-1, with D unclear. CDR1 and CDR2 (germline): SQVTM, ANQGSEA. The CDR3 totals 10 residues. With 6 bases removed from V and 0 bases from J, the gap between germline ends came to 2 bases.

As concerns this clone: This sample also contains other DNA sequences that code for the same CDR3. V gene TRBV5-5 combines with J gene TRBJ2-2; D unclear. The CDR3 is 12 residues long. The germline V and J ends were trimmed by 4 bases and 6 bases, with 7 bases remaining between them. The germline CDR1 and CDR2 sequences are SGHKS and YYEKEE (reference sequence). As DNA, the CDR3 is TGTGCCAGCAGCCTCGGGTCCGGGGAGCTGTTTTTT. Its translation is CASSLGSGELFF.

The V call is TRBV2, the J call TRBJ1-4; the D gene is possibly TRBD1 (5 bases). V was trimmed by 1 base and J by 4 bases, leaving 10 bases between them. The CDR3 has 15 amino acids. The germline V gene encodes CDR1 SNHLY and CDR2 FYNNEI. CDR3 sequence reads: CASSEVRQGNEKLFF. The CDR3, as DNA: TGTGCCAGCAGTGAAGTCCGGCAGGGTAATGAAAAACTGTTTTTT.

The chain couples TRBV25-1 to TRBJ2-7; no clear D gene. CDR1 is MGHDK, CDR2 SYGVNS, per germline. The CDR3 is 14 residues long. The germline V and J ends were trimmed by 2 bases and 3 bases, with 11 bases remaining between them. This chain's CDR3 is CASSEGVGIYEQYF. In nucleotides, the CDR3 is TGTGCCAGCAGTGAAGGGGTAGGGATCTACGAGCAGTACTTC.

Turning to this clone: The sample holds other DNA sequences that translate to the same CDR3. The rearrangement joins TRBV19 to TRBJ2-7, with unresolved D. The ends were cut back, 4 bases at V and 3 bases at J, with 4 bases in the middle. CDR3 length: 11 residues. From germline, CDR1 is LNHDA and CDR2 SQIVND (reference sequence). The CDR3 DNA sequence: TGTGCCAGTAGTAGCAGCTACGAGCAGTACTTC. This encodes CASSSSYEQYF. The complete variable domain, with remaining parts taken from reference TRBV19 and TRBJ2-7, reads DGGITQSPKYLFRKEGQNVTLSCEQNLNHDAMYWYRQDPGQGLRLIYYSQIVNDFQKGDIAEGYSVSREKKESFPLTVTSAQKNPTAFYLCASSSSYEQYFGPGTRLTVT.

The genes are TRBV7-9 and TRBJ1-3; no definite D call. Germline-derived CDR1 and CDR2 are SEHNR and FQNEAQ (reference sequence). V lost 5 bases and J 12 bases, leaving 8 bases between the germline ends. CDR3 length: 10 amino acids. DNA of the CDR3: TGTGCCAGCAGCGGGCGTCACATATATTTT. Protein: CASSGRHIYF.

The chain employs TRBV9 and TRBJ2-3; D is undetermined. The CDR3 is 16 residues long. V was cut by 4 bases and J by 0 bases, with 15 bases left in between. The germline gives CDR1 SGDLS, CDR2 YYNGEE. The CDR3 spells CASSPATQFSTDTQYF. The CDR3 region has the DNA TGTGCCAGCAGCCCTGCAACTCAGTTCAGCACAGATACGCAGTATTTT.

The V call is TRBV19, the J call TRBJ2-1, with 11 positions matching TRBD2. Germline V lookup: CDR1 LNHDA, CDR2 SQIVND (reference sequence). V dropped 3 bases and J dropped 8; count of bases not matched to a gene: 6. The CDR3 is 15 residues long. CDR3 DNA sequence: TGTGCCAGTAGTATCCCACTAGCGGGAGTCCATGAGCAGTTCTTC. Translating it yields CASSIPLAGVHEQFF.

CDR3 DNA: TGTGCCAGCAGCAAACCCGGGACTAGCAATGAGCAGTTCTTC. Translated, it gives CASSKPGTSNEQFF. The gene calls are TRBV7-3 and TRBJ2-1, with 8 bases identical to TRBD2. The V gene end was trimmed by 5 bases and the J gene end by 6 bases; junction bases not matched to a gene: 6. Germline V lookup: CDR1 SGHTA, CDR2 FQGTGA. The CDR3 contains 14 residues.

The chain carries TRBV28 and TRBJ2-7; D gene uncertain. There are 12 residues in the CDR3. Germline CDR1 is MDHEN and CDR2 is SYDVKM. The V and J ends lost 7 bases and 1 base respectively, with 8 bases between them. The CDR3 DNA reads as TGTGCCAGCACCGACGATTCCTACGAGCAGTACTTC. It specifies CASTDDSYEQYF.

The chain recombines TRBV19 with TRBJ1-5; no clear D. The germline V and J ends were trimmed by 3 bases and 5 bases, with 11 bases remaining between them. The CDR3 is 14 residues long. Germline CDR1 LNHDA, CDR2 SQIVND (reference sequence). Here the CDR3 DNA reads TGTGCCAGTAGTATTTCGGGAAGCCATCAGCCCCAGCATTTT. Its translation: CASSISGSHQPQHF.

The chain employs TRBV27 and TRBJ2-1; TRBD2 aligns across 11 bases. The CDR3 covers 15 residues. V shed 6 bases and J 5 bases; nucleotides not matched to a gene: 6. Germline V gives CDR1 MNHEY, CDR2 SMNVEV (reference sequence). The CDR3 DNA reads TGTGCCAGCAGAGCACTACTAGCGGGGGACAATGAGCAGTTCTTC. It encodes CASRALLAGDNEQFF.

The sample holds a few counts of this clone. The chain's CDR3 is CASTRRETQYF. CDR3 DNA sequence: TGTGCCAGCACAAGGCGGGAGACCCAGTACTTC. This chain uses TRBV28 with TRBJ2-5; no clear D. CDR1 MDHEN and CDR2 SYDVKM come from the germline V gene. The CDR3 extends over 11 amino acids. V gave up 7 bases and J gave up 5 bases, with 8 bases separating them.

This chain uses TRBV29-1 with TRBJ2-1; 7 positions match TRBD1. J lost 8 bases, V lost 5 bases, and 3 bases had no gene match. Germline loops: CDR1 SQVTM, CDR2 ANQGSEA. This CDR3 has 11 amino acids. The CDR3 DNA sequence: TGCAGCGTTCTACAGGGGTATGAGCAGTTCTTC. Its translation is CSVLQGYEQFF.

This rearrangement joins TRBV2 to TRBJ2-2; the D gene is possibly TRBD2 (6 bases). CDR1 is SNHLY, CDR2 FYNNEI, per germline. This CDR3 comprises 14 residues. Trimming left V 7 bases short and J 6 bases short, with 15 bases between. This CDR3 reads CASMGGGSAGELFF. In nucleotides, the CDR3 is TGTGCCAGCATGGGGGGAGGTTCGGCCGGGGAGCTGTTTTTT.

This clone was seen a single time. V usage is TRBV30 and J usage is TRBJ1-4; 8 nucleotides line up with TRBD1. CDR1 and CDR2 (germline): GTSNPN, SVGIG (reference sequence). The CDR3 has 15 amino acids. The trim removed 4 bases at V and 5 bases at J, leaving 9 bases unmatched. DNA for the CDR3: TGTGCCTGGATACCCTCCGGACAGGGAAATGAAAAACTGTTTTTT. Its translation is CAWIPSGQGNEKLFF.

As DNA, the CDR3 is TGCGCCAGCAGCTCCGGGACGGGATTAGGCGAGCAGTACTTC. This gives the protein CASSSGTGLGEQYF. The chain couples TRBV5-1 to TRBJ2-7, with D tentatively TRBD1 or TRBD2 (5 bases each). The CDR3 extends over 14 amino acids. V was clipped by 3 bases and J by 6 bases, with 16 bases between them. Germline CDR1 reads SGHRS; CDR2 reads YFSETQ.

The CDR3 reads CASSKAGVYEQYF. In DNA form, the CDR3 reads TGCGCCAGCAGCAAGGCGGGAGTCTACGAGCAGTACTTC. This chain joins TRBV5-1 and TRBJ2-7; 7 bases agree with TRBD2. This CDR3 is built from 13 residues. The junction had 4 bases not matched to a gene; V was cut back by 4 bases and J by 3 bases. Germline lookup yields CDR1 SGHRS and CDR2 YFSETQ.

The chain carries TRBV15 and TRBJ2-7, with 8 bases fitting TRBD1. The CDR3 consists of 15 residues. The J segment lost 4 bases and the V segment lost 3 bases, leaving 8 bases of the junction unmatched. Germline V CDR1 and CDR2: LNHNV, YYDKDF (reference sequence). The CDR3 region is CATSRSTGGVYEQYF. CDR3 DNA: TGTGCCACCAGCAGGTCCACAGGGGGAGTTTACGAGCAGTACTTC.

The V call is TRBV5-5, the J call TRBJ2-3; weak D call: TRBD1 (8 bases). V was shortened by 0 bases and J by 2 bases, with 13 bases between the two germline ends. The CDR3 has 16 residues. Germline CDR1 and CDR2: SGHKS and YYEKEE (reference sequence). The DNA for the CDR3 is TGTGCCAGCAGCTTGGAGCGGGACAGGCTCACAGATACGCAGTATTTT. Translated: CASSLERDRLTDTQYF.